This T cell receptor (beta chain) was found in a study of CD8 T cells in Susac syndrome. Random hexamers were used to reverse transcribe the RNA input (roughly 0.5 to 1 ug). immunoSEQ multiplex PCR amplified TCR beta CDR3 across 54 Vbeta, 13 Jbeta. TCRdb processed the immunoSEQ multiplex PCR reads anew with MiXCR; each CDR3 protein has one entry. The sample lists approximately 70,000 distinct CDR3 sequences; approximately 93% were seen once. TCR beta sequencing was performed on blood CD8+ and CD4+ T cells. The CDR3 runs 17 residues. V was clipped by 0 bases and J by 5 bases; unmatched bases: 9. Germline CDR1 LNHNV, CDR2 YYDKDF (reference sequence).

J is TRBJ2-5 and V is TRBV15; 10 bases are shared with TRBD1. The TCR originated in a human donor with multiple sclerosis. The sequenced sample was CD8+ T cells from PBMCs. Here the CDR3 reads CATSRDVQTGGGETQYF. The CDR3 coding sequence is TGTGCCACCAGCAGAGATGTTCAGACAGGGGGCGGGGAGACCCAGTACTTC.